The 15 T cell receptor beta chains below come from one sample, sequenced in a study of neurological immune-mediated disorders. TCRdb reanalysed the 5' RACE reads using MiXCR and keeps one entry per CDR3 protein. The table lists roughly 60,000 distinct CDR3 sequences, less than 2.5% of them singletons. Source material: PBMCs. These TCRs come from a man between 45 and 60 years old with multiple sclerosis.

At least ten counts were recorded for this clonotype. The CDR3: CASAGSGANVLTF. DNA of the CDR3: TGTGCTAGTGCTGGTTCTGGGGCCAACGTCCTGACTTTC. V is TRBV12-5 and J is TRBJ2-6; D gene unclear. V was trimmed by 7 bases and J by 1 base, leaving 5 bases between them. From germline, CDR1 is LGHNT and CDR2 FRNRAP. This CDR3 is built from 13 residues.

This clonotype was picked up many times. The chain employs TRBV5-1 and TRBJ2-6; tentatively, D is TRBD2 (5 bases). With 5 bases removed from V and 0 bases from J, the gap between germline ends came to 12 bases. The germline gives CDR1 SGHRS, CDR2 YFSETQ. This CDR3 has 16 amino acids. CDR3 residues: CASRMEAHSGANVLTF. In DNA, the CDR3 is TGCGCCAGCAGAATGGAGGCCCACTCTGGGGCCAACGTCCTGACTTTC.

This clonotype was observed many times. The chain combines TRBV2 with TRBJ1-1; TRBD1 matches 10 bases. The length of the CDR3 is 13 residues. The J segment lost 5 bases and the V segment lost 6 bases, leaving 3 bases of the junction unmatched. Per germline, CDR1 SNHLY and CDR2 FYNNEI. The CDR3 nucleotides read TGTGCCAGCAGCGGACAGGGGGGGACTGAAGCTTTCTTT. The encoded protein is CASSGQGGTEAFF.

The count of this clonotype is one. This CDR3 is missing its conserved last phenylalanine or tryptophan, likely due to a read error. This chain uses TRBV29-1 with TRBJ2-5; 7 nucleotides align to TRBD2. This CDR3 region has 14 residues. The V gene end was trimmed by 6 bases and the J gene end by 5 bases; junction bases not matched to a gene: 12. Germline V gene data show CDR1 as SQVTM and CDR2 as ANQGSEA. The CDR3, as DNA: TGCAGCGTCCCAGCTGGTAGCGGGTGGGAGACCCAGTACATC. Its translation is CSVPAGSGWETQYI.

This clonotype was observed many times. The V call is TRBV15, the J call TRBJ1-2, with 8 bases identical to TRBD1. J gave up 6 bases and V 0 bases, and 3 bases lay outside the gene matches. The CDR3 loop spans 14 amino acids. The germline CDR1 and CDR2 sequences are LNHNV and YYDKDF (reference sequence). This CDR3 is CATSRDRGRDGYTF. The CDR3 nucleotides are TGTGCCACCAGCAGAGACAGGGGGCGGGATGGCTACACCTTC.

This clonotype has at least ten counts. The V and J genes are TRBV27 and TRBJ1-4; 10 bases match TRBD1. The CDR3 has 14 residues. The ends lost 6 bases at V and 8 bases at J; junction bases unmatched: 6. Germline-derived CDR1 and CDR2 are MNHEY and SMNVEV (reference sequence). Here the CDR3 DNA reads TGTGCCAGCAGACGGACAGGGGGGTTCGAAAAACTGTTTTTT. It specifies CASRRTGGFEKLFF. Variable domain in full (rest from reference TRBV27 and TRBJ1-4): EAQVTQNPRYLITVTGKKLTVTCSQNMNHEYMSWYRQDPGLGLRQIYYSMNVEVTDKGDVPEGYKVSRKEKRNFPLILESPSPNQTSLYFCASRRTGGFEKLFFGSGTQLSVL.

This clonotype was observed a handful of times. A much larger clone differs from this one at a single base, so this may be a read error. The chain has TRBV20-1 and TRBJ1-1; D gene ambiguous. Germline V gene sequence: CDR1 DFQATT, CDR2 SNEGSKA (reference sequence). The V end was cut by 7 bases, the J end by 1 base, with 10 bases between. The CDR3 totals 12 residues. CDR3 DNA sequence: TGCAGTGAGATCAGAGCGAACACTGAAGCTTTCTTT. It encodes CSEIRANTEAFF.

This clonotype has ten or more counts. The chain combines TRBV20-1 with TRBJ1-5; no firm D call. V was clipped by 4 bases and J by 0 bases, with 7 bases between them. CDR1 is DFQATT and CDR2 is SNEGSKA in the germline V gene (reference sequence). There are 13 residues in the CDR3. The CDR3 region has the DNA TGCAGTGCTATTAGCACTAGCAATCAGCCCCAGCATTTT. It translates to CSAISTSNQPQHF.

Many counts were recorded for this clonotype. The V gene is TRBV5-1, the J gene TRBJ2-1; 9 bases are shared with TRBD2. The CDR3 consists of 16 residues. Trimming took 6 bases from V and 7 from J; bases not matched to a gene: 14. Germline V gene lookup returns CDR1 SGHRS and CDR2 YFSETQ. CDR3 DNA: TGCGCCAGCACTCCTCTAGCGGGGAGAGGGGGGAATGAGCAGTTCTTC. Translated: CASTPLAGRGGNEQFF.

This clonotype appeared many times. V is TRBV7-2 and J is TRBJ1-1, with D unresolved. Germline V lookup: CDR1 SGHTA, CDR2 FQGNSA. V was trimmed by 3 bases and J by 1 base, leaving 3 bases between them. CDR3 length: 12 amino acids. DNA for the CDR3: TGTGCCAGCAGCTTCCCGAACACTGAAGCTTTCTTT. Amino acids: CASSFPNTEAFF.

A few counts support this clonotype. This could be a read error, since a much larger clone is one nucleotide away. V usage is TRBV20-1 and J usage is TRBJ1-3; D call uncertain. In germline, CDR1 is DFQATT, CDR2 SNEGSKA (reference sequence). The CDR3 consists of 12 residues. The CDR3 DNA sequence: TGCAGTGCCGACGTCTCTGGAAAAACCATATATTTT. This sequence encodes CSADVSGKTIYF.

This clonotype was recorded at least ten times. The rearrangement joins TRBV5-1 to TRBJ2-7, with TRBD2 matching over 12 bases. This CDR3 has 15 amino acids. Trimming at V came to 4 bases and at J to 1 base, leaving 3 bases not matched to a gene. Germline CDR1 and CDR2: SGHRS and YFSETQ. This CDR3 reads CASSRGLAGSYEQYF. The DNA for the CDR3 is TGCGCCAGCAGCCGGGGACTAGCGGGTTCCTACGAGCAGTACTTC.

This clonotype has a count of ten or more. J is TRBJ2-5 and V is TRBV20-1; D might be TRBD2 (6 bases). The CDR3 loop spans 14 amino acids. Looked up from germline, CDR1 is DFQATT and CDR2 is SNEGSKA (reference sequence). Trimming removed 1 base from V and 4 bases from J, with 13 bases in between. CDR3 protein: CSARGTAGIETQYF. CDR3 coding DNA: TGCAGTGCTAGAGGTACCGCGGGGATAGAGACCCAGTACTTC.

Many counts were recorded for this clonotype. The V gene is TRBV10-3, the J gene TRBJ1-1; D is ambiguous. The ends were cut back, 0 bases at V and 1 base at J, with 9 bases in the middle. The germline V gene encodes CDR1 ENHRY and CDR2 SYGVKD. The CDR3 totals 15 residues. As DNA, the CDR3 is TGTGCCATCAGTGAGTCTTTTCGAGAGAACACTGAAGCTTTCTTT. It yields the protein CAISESFRENTEAFF.

This clonotype was detected ten times or more. This chain connects TRBV12-3 or TRBV12-4 to TRBJ1-1, with unresolved D. The CDR3 totals 13 residues. V lost 6 bases, J lost 11 bases, and 19 bases lay in between. The CDR3 sequence is CASRGRAAVAAFF. The CDR3 bases are TGTGCCAGCAGGGGCCGGGCCGCCGTCGCGGCTTTCTTT.